These T cell receptor beta chains were read from a single sample in a study of blood T cell repertoires in COVID-19. TCRdb's copy holds only in-frame clones and misses some; the assay was immunoSEQ multiplex PCR. The table records over 150,000 clones, 70% to 90% of them present only once. Sequenced material: peripheral blood. The receptor source for this set is a woman aged 60-75 years with COVID-19, enrolled during active disease. The CDR3 runs from the conserved cysteine through the conserved F or W. The D gene is left open where the match is weak. Rows give clone size only sometimes, using once, few, many, or a class for an expanded clone.

d_call j_call v_call clone_size cdr3_aa cdr3_nt
NA TRBJ2-1 TRBV5-1 NA CASSLDVAVYNEQFF TGCGCCAGCAGCTTGGATGTGGCGGTATACAATGAGCAGTTCTTC
TRBD1 TRBJ1-1 TRBV28 NA CASRLDRLNTEAFF TGTGCCAGCAGGCTGGACAGGTTGAACACTGAAGCTTTCTTT
NA TRBJ1-2 TRBV5-1 NA CASSTSGSNPNYGYTF TGCGCCAGCAGCACCTCCGGGTCCAACCCTAACTATGGCTACACCTTC
NA TRBJ2-7 TRBV18 once CASSRLGGPSEQYF TGTGCCAGCTCGCGTTTGGGGGGACCCTCTGAGCAGTACTTC
NA TRBJ2-1 TRBV19 NA CASSIMTGTTYNEQFF TGTGCCAGTAGTATAATGACAGGCACCACCTACAATGAGCAGTTCTTC
NA TRBJ1-1 TRBV15 NA CATSRDNRANTEAFF TGTGCCACCAGCAGAGATAACAGGGCGAACACTGAAGCTTTCTTT
TRBD2 TRBJ2-3 TRBV19 NA CASKGIAGSTDTQYF TGTGCCAGTAAGGGAATAGCGGGTTCCACAGATACGCAGTATTTT
NA TRBJ1-4 TRBV6-5 once CASRGLTVDNEKLFF TGTGCCAGCAGGGGCCTAACAGTAGATAATGAAAAACTGTTTTTT
TRBD1 TRBJ1-2 TRBV19 NA CASSIRDRVYEVYGYTF TGTGCCAGTAGTATAAGGGACAGGGTTTACGAGGTCTATGGCTACACCTTC
NA TRBJ1-3 TRBV6-2/TRBV6-3 NA CASSALDRLSSGNTIYF TGTGCCAGCAGTGCCTTGGACAGACTGAGCTCTGGAAACACCATATATTTT
TRBD2 TRBJ2-5 TRBV6-5 NA CASSQEGLAGGSLYF TGTGCCAGCTCCCAGGAGGGACTAGCGGGGGGCTCCCTGTACTTC
NA TRBJ1-1 TRBV5-1 NA CASSPLTENTEAFF TGCGCCAGCAGCCCCTTGACAGAAAACACTGAAGCTTTCTTT
TRBD1 TRBJ1-5 TRBV5-1 NA CASSPGTGRMGQPQHF TGCGCCAGCAGCCCTGGGACAGGGAGGATGGGTCAGCCCCAGCATTTT
TRBD2 TRBJ2-7 TRBV5-4 NA CASSRGGNPYEQYF TGTGCCAGCAGCCGGGGGGGGAACCCCTACGAGCAGTACTTC
TRBD1 TRBJ2-2 TRBV14 NA CASQGARGTGELFF TGTGCCAGTCAGGGGGCGCGGGGCACCGGGGAGCTGTTTTTT
NA TRBJ1-5 TRBV19 NA CASREPGGQPQHF TGTGCCAGCCGGGAGCCCGGGGGGCAGCCCCAGCATTTT
NA TRBJ2-1 TRBV25-1 NA CASTRAGPLNEQFF TGTGCCAGCACGAGAGCGGGCCCACTCAATGAGCAGTTCTTC
NA TRBJ1-2 TRBV19 NA CASSPLGQHGYGYTF TGTGCCAGTAGCCCCCTCGGACAGCATGGATATGGCTACACCTTC
TRBD1 TRBJ2-5 TRBV7-2 NA CASSLDRVWVETQYF TGTGCCAGCAGCTTGGACAGGGTTTGGGTAGAGACCCAGTACTTC
TRBD1 TRBJ2-7 TRBV6-5 NA CASSPGQGAAYEQYF TGTGCCAGCAGCCCGGGGCAGGGGGCAGCGTACGAGCAGTACTTC
NA TRBJ2-6 TRBV5-8 NA CASSHRVGANVLTF TGTGCCAGCAGCCACAGGGTCGGGGCCAACGTCCTGACTTTC
NA TRBJ1-1 TRBV7-9 NA CASSLRGVPEAFF TGTGCCAGCAGCTTACGGGGGGTACCGGAAGCTTTCTTT
NA TRBJ2-5 TRBV13 NA CASSLSTAEETQYF TGTGCCAGCAGCTTATCAACAGCGGAAGAGACCCAGTACTTC
TRBD1 TRBJ1-2 TRBV19 few CASSKGQGRGDYGYTF TGTGCCAGTAGTAAAGGACAGGGGCGGGGAGACTATGGCTACACCTTC
TRBD1 TRBJ1-5 TRBV4-2 NA CASSQVGTGYLSDDQPQHF TGTGCCAGCAGCCAAGTTGGGACAGGGTACCTTTCGGACGATCAGCCCCAGCATTTT
TRBD1 TRBJ1-4 TRBV12-3/TRBV12-4 NA CASSPPGQSKLFF TGTGCCAGCAGTCCACCGGGACAGTCGAAACTGTTTTTT
NA TRBJ2-7 TRBV5-1 NA CASRFEASERYEQYF TGCGCCAGCAGATTCGAGGCTAGCGAACGCTACGAGCAGTACTTC
NA TRBJ2-2 TRBV5-1 once CASSFRDTGWDTGELFF TGCGCCAGCAGCTTTAGAGACACGGGGTGGGACACCGGGGAGCTGTTTTTT